This T cell receptor beta chain is from a study of blood T cell repertoires in COVID-19. Original methodology: Nucleated cell number was recorded as an estimate derived from reference gene primer amplification. Repertoires were generated with immunoSEQ multiplex PCR, while TCRdb's copy carries only in-frame clones and drops some. The V and J calls and clone size were taken over from that table, and D and trimming were inferred from the DNA. The sample has about 180,000 clones, roughly 85% seen once. Sample: peripheral blood. The receptor comes from a human donor with active or convalescent COVID-19. The donor label of this sample is uncertain.

The CDR3 bases are TGTGCCAGCAGCCAAGGTCCAGGGAAACTGTTTTTT. Amino acids: CASSQGPGKLFF. The genes are TRBV11-2 and TRBJ1-4, with D perhaps TRBD1 (5 bases). Looked up from germline, CDR1 is SGHAT and CDR2 is FQNNGV. This CDR3 has 12 amino acids. Trimming stripped 5 bases from V and 11 bases from J, with 12 bases between.